These 15 T cell receptor beta chains were all obtained from the same sample, sequenced in a study of CD8+ T cells in alopecia areata (dated by TCRdb to the late 2010s). The library was made by the immunoSEQ multiplex PCR assay. To provide template for TCR sequencing, every sample had RNA extracted and reverse transcribed into cDNA. Held by TCRdb, this immuneACCESS table contains in-frame sequences only and omits some clones. Under half of the omission traces to an unresolved V gene where checked; the cause of the rest is unknown. The sample includes roughly 180,000 clones, with around half observed a single time. The biggest ten clones account for 10% to 11% of the sample. Per the publication, the time point label means: 20 to 30 weeks on oral tofacitinib. What the treatment or condition label conveys for this sample: oral pan-JAK inhibitor, 5-10 mg twice daily. Sequencing was performed on CD8+ T cells sorted from blood, taken at week 24, from a patient treated with tofacitinib. The receptors were gathered from a human donor with alopecia areata.

Here the CDR3 reads CASSHDRDRAIYGYTF. The CDR3 DNA reads as TGCGCCAGCAGCCATGACCGGGACAGAGCTATCTATGGCTACACCTTC. This rearrangement joins TRBV4-3 to TRBJ1-2; 7 bases map to TRBD1. This CDR3 has 16 amino acids. Losses at the gene ends were 3 bases for V and 4 bases for J; bases not matched to a gene: 11. Germline V lookup: CDR1 LGHNA, CDR2 YSLEER.

This clone was picked up a small number of times. V gene TRBV27 combines with J gene TRBJ2-1; 9 bases line up with TRBD2. The CDR3 sequence is 15 residues long. V lost 5 bases and J lost 2; bases outside the gene matches: 4. The germline V gene has CDR1 MNHEY and CDR2 SMNVEV (reference sequence). The CDR3 DNA follows: TGTGCCAGCAGTCCTAGCGGGGACGCCTACAATGAGCAGTTCTTC. Translated: CASSPSGDAYNEQFF.

Only a few counts were recorded for this clone. This chain uses TRBV14 with TRBJ1-2; D is uncertain. Germline assignment: CDR1 SGHDN and CDR2 FVKESK. Trimming took off 3 bases at V and 3 bases at J, with 8 bases between the two ends. The CDR3 consists of 13 residues. In nucleotides, the CDR3 is TGTGCCAGCAGCCAGGGCAAGCACTATGGCTACACCTTC. Encoded protein: CASSQGKHYGYTF.

The chain joins TRBV29-1 to TRBJ2-1, with D tentatively TRBD1 or TRBD2 (5 bases each). CDR3 length equals 12 residues. Germline V lookup: CDR1 SQVTM, CDR2 ANQGSEA. The V gene lost 4 bases and the J gene lost 5 bases, with 9 bases spanning the gap. In DNA form, the CDR3 reads TGCAGCGTTGGGGACGGTCACAATGAGCAGTTCTTC. Amino acids: CSVGDGHNEQFF.

The V and J genes are TRBV30 and TRBJ1-1, with D unresolved. The CDR3 sequence is 13 residues long. Germline V gives CDR1 GTSNPN, CDR2 SVGIG (reference sequence). Deletions cut 5 bases from V and 1 base from J, with 11 bases between. CDR3 in amino acids: CAWDIGENTEAFF. The CDR3 nucleotides read TGTGCCTGGGATATAGGAGAGAACACTGAAGCTTTCTTT. The entire variable domain, with the rest obtained from reference TRBV30 and TRBJ1-1, is as follows: SQTIHQWPATLVQPVGSPLSLECTVEGTSNPNLYWYRQAAGRGLQLLFYSVGIGQISSEVPQNLSASRPQDRQFILSSKKLLLSDSGFYLCAWDIGENTEAFFGQGTRLTVV.

The rearrangement links TRBV10-3 to TRBJ1-1; no reliable D call. The V end was cut by 11 bases, the J end by 5 bases, with 12 bases between. The CDR3 has 11 amino acids. Germline V gene sequence: CDR1 ENHRY, CDR2 SYGVKD. The CDR3 here is CAVGFGTEAFF. The CDR3 nucleotides are TGTGCCGTCGGGTTCGGGACTGAAGCTTTCTTT.

The chain joins TRBV5-1 to TRBJ1-1, with a tentative D call TRBD1 (5 bases). Trimming cost V 5 bases and J 1 base, with 12 bases left between them. Germline V gene data show CDR1 as SGHRS and CDR2 as YFSETQ. CDR3 size: 14 residues. This chain's CDR3 is CASRLGQGNTEAFF. The DNA of the CDR3 is TGCGCCAGCAGATTAGGGCAGGGGAACACTGAAGCTTTCTTT. Based on the CDR3 plus reference TRBV5-1 and TRBJ1-1, the full variable domain is KAGVTQTPRYLIKTRGQQVTLSCSPISGHRSVSWYQQTPGQGLQFLFEYFSETQRNKGNFPGRFSGRQFSNSRSEMNVSTLELGDSALYLCASRLGQGNTEAFFGQGTRLTVV.

V gene TRBV9 combines with J gene TRBJ1-1; D possibly corresponds to TRBD1 (5 bases). Germline CDR1 reads SGDLS; CDR2 reads YYNGEE. V was cut by 5 bases and J by 4 bases, with 12 bases left in between. The CDR3 is 13 residues long. The CDR3 loop is CASRIDSGTEAFF. Here the CDR3 DNA reads TGTGCCAGCAGGATCGACAGCGGCACTGAAGCTTTCTTT. Full variable domain (outside the CDR3, taken from reference TRBV9 and TRBJ1-1): DSGVTQTPKHLITATGQRVTLRCSPRSGDLSVYWYQQSLDQGLQFLIQYYNGEERAKGNILERFSAQQFPDLHSELNLSSLELGDSALYFCASRIDSGTEAFFGQGTRLTVV.

This rearrangement joins TRBV6-5 to TRBJ2-5, with TRBD2 identical over 13 bases. Looked up from germline, CDR1 is MNHEY and CDR2 is SVGAGI. The CDR3 is made up of 15 amino acids. Losses at the gene ends were 6 bases for V and 1 base for J; bases not matched to a gene: 2. The CDR3 spells CASRTSGGVQETQYF. In DNA, the CDR3 is TGTGCCAGCAGAACTAGCGGGGGGGTCCAAGAGACCCAGTACTTC.

V usage is TRBV15 and J usage is TRBJ2-4; D is undetermined. The germline V and J ends were trimmed by 0 bases and 9 bases, with 6 bases remaining between them. The CDR3 has 12 residues. Germline V lookup: CDR1 LNHNV, CDR2 YYDKDF (reference sequence). The CDR3 reads CATSRDSVIQYF. DNA for the CDR3: TGTGCCACCAGCAGAGATTCAGTCATTCAGTACTTC.

The sample holds a few counts of this clone. The chain has TRBV15 and TRBJ2-1; 11 bases map to TRBD2. This CDR3 region has 15 residues. V was clipped by 5 bases and J by 8 bases; unmatched bases: 8. Germline CDR1 and CDR2: LNHNV and YYDKDF (reference sequence). CDR3 coding DNA: TGTGCCACCAGCTCTCCGGGACTAGCGGACTATGAGCAGTTCTTC. Its protein is CATSSPGLADYEQFF.

This rearrangement joins TRBV5-1 to TRBJ2-1; D gene ambiguous. Per germline, CDR1 SGHRS and CDR2 YFSETQ. This CDR3 is 16 amino acids long. V gave up 1 base and J gave up 0 bases, with 11 bases separating them. CDR3 region: CASSLTAESSYNEQFF. CDR3 coding DNA: TGCGCCAGCAGCTTGACCGCGGAGAGCTCCTACAATGAGCAGTTCTTC.

This clone was counted only a few times. The chain links TRBV7-3 to TRBJ2-1, with 8 bases fitting TRBD1. In germline, CDR1 is SGHTA, CDR2 FQGTGA. The CDR3 has 14 amino acids. The V gene end was trimmed by 3 bases and the J gene end by 8 bases; junction bases not matched to a gene: 6. The CDR3 region has the DNA TGTGCCAGCAGCTTCACAGGGACAGGCTATGAGCAGTTCTTC. Translated: CASSFTGTGYEQFF. The whole variable domain, remainder taken from reference TRBV7-3 and TRBJ2-1, is GAGVSQTPSNKVTEKGKYVELRCDPISGHTALYWYRQSLGQGPEFLIYFQGTGAADDSGLPNDRFFAVRPEGSVSTLKIQRTERGDSAVYLCASSFTGTGYEQFFGPGTRLTVL.

This clone was seen a few times. V usage is TRBV10-2 and J usage is TRBJ2-7; D unresolved. V gave up 0 bases and J gave up 5 bases, with 11 bases separating them. Germline CDR1 reads WSHSY; CDR2 reads SAAADI. This CDR3 contains 14 residues. CDR3 DNA sequence: TGCGCCAGCAGTGAGTCTCGGACCGCAAACGAGCAGTACTTC. Translated, it gives CASSESRTANEQYF.

This clone has only a few counts. The V call is TRBV28, the J call TRBJ1-2; 7 bases are shared with TRBD1. The CDR3 has 16 residues. Germline CDR1 MDHEN, CDR2 SYDVKM. After removal of 2 bases from V and 7 bases from J, the junction contained 13 bases not matched to a gene. The DNA for the CDR3 is TGTGCCAGCAGTTTAAGTCGTGTAGACAGGGAGATTGGCTACACCTTC. It codes for CASSLSRVDREIGYTF.